The 7 T cell receptor beta chains reported below all come from one sample, sequenced in a study of T cells in Graves' hyperthyroidism and ophthalmopathy. The TCR beta CDR3 regions underwent amplification using RNA transcripts as the source. First-round RT-PCR with HTBI primers amplified the TCR CDR3 region. TCRdb re-analysed the multiplex PCR reads in MiXCR, keeping a single row per CDR3 protein. Among a few hundred thousand distinct CDR3 sequences listed, roughly 20% were seen once. The sequencing sample was made of blood. These receptors originate from a woman in her 40s with Graves' ophthalmopathy.

This clonotype was seen at least ten times. This chain links TRBV4-1 with TRBJ1-1; D is ambiguous. The CDR3 has 13 residues. Trimming left V 4 bases short and J 13 bases short, with 19 bases between. The germline gives CDR1 MGHRA, CDR2 YSYEKL. The DNA for the CDR3 is TGCGCCAGCAGCCTTAAGTCGGGGTGGATTGTTTTCTTT. It translates to CASSLKSGWIVFF.

This clonotype has a count of ten or more. The chain couples TRBV10-3 to TRBJ2-2; a weak D match, TRBD2 (5 bases). V lost 5 bases and J 1 base, leaving 14 bases between the germline ends. Germline CDR1 ENHRY, CDR2 SYGVKD. The CDR3 sequence is 16 residues long. Written as DNA, the CDR3 is TGTGCCATCAGTAGCTCTAGCCCGCGGAACACCGGGGAGCTGTTTTTT. This translates into CAISSSSPRNTGELFF.

This clonotype appeared many times. J is TRBJ2-1 and V is TRBV6-2 or TRBV6-3, with 10 nucleotides matching TRBD2. The CDR3 sequence is 15 residues long. V lost 5 bases and J lost 5; bases outside the gene matches: 6. Germline V gives CDR1 MNHEY, CDR2 SVGEGT. The CDR3: CASSPGTSENNEQFF. The CDR3 DNA sequence: TGTGCCAGCAGTCCAGGGACTAGCGAAAACAATGAGCAGTTCTTC.

This clonotype was observed many times. This chain uses TRBV7-9 with TRBJ2-7, with TRBD2 as a possible D gene (5 bases). Germline V gene sequence: CDR1 SEHNR, CDR2 FQNEAQ (reference sequence). The CDR3 runs to 14 residues. V was pared by 5 bases and J by 2 bases, with 13 bases between. Here the CDR3 reads CASSPRTGTYEQYF. The CDR3 DNA sequence: TGTGCCAGCAGCCCCCGGACGGGGACCTACGAGCAGTACTTC.

This clonotype was recorded many times. J is TRBJ1-5 and V is TRBV20-1; weak D call: TRBD1 (5 bases). Trimming cost V 3 bases and J 3 bases, with 15 bases left between them. Germline V gene sequence: CDR1 DFQATT, CDR2 SNEGSKA (reference sequence). The CDR3 is made up of 15 amino acids. The CDR3 sequence: CSASPGVKNNQPQHF. DNA of the CDR3: TGCAGTGCTAGCCCGGGGGTGAAAAACAATCAGCCCCAGCATTTT.

This clonotype was recorded at least ten times. The chain combines TRBV10-1 with TRBJ2-7; the D gene is possibly TRBD2 (5 bases). Germline-derived CDR1 and CDR2 are WNHNN and SYGVQD (reference sequence). CDR3 length: 14 residues. The V end was cut by 10 bases, the J end by 6 bases, with 22 bases between. This CDR3 is CATADRPGNAEQYF. The DNA of the CDR3 is TGCGCCACCGCGGACCGACCCGGGAACGCCGAGCAGTACTTC.

The sample holds many counts of this clonotype. The V gene is TRBV15, the J gene TRBJ2-7; a weak D match, TRBD1 (6 bases). Germline CDR1 is LNHNV and CDR2 is YYDKDF (reference sequence). Trimming left V 1 base short and J 5 bases short, with 12 bases between. The length of the CDR3 is 14 residues. Here the CDR3 reads CATSRVQGVHEQYF. As DNA, the CDR3 is TGTGCCACCAGCAGAGTACAGGGCGTCCACGAGCAGTACTTC.